This T cell receptor (beta chain) comes out of a study of tumour-infiltrating T cells in Burkitt lymphoma (TCRdb year 2020). As for the study more broadly: TCR repertoire data were correlated with clinical outcome; productive clonality predicted overall and progression-free survival, independent of established prognosticators including age at diagnosis.

Remarks on this clone: This clone's antigen is unknown. Base qualities were left out, and no much larger clone turns up one base away.

Library preparation was by the immunoSEQ multiplex PCR assay. In its TCRdb copy, this immuneACCESS table keeps in-frame sequences only and misses some clones. Where compared with another copy, unresolved V genes explain less than half of these, and the others have no known cause. The sample includes 6,000 to 8,500 clones, with over 65% observed a single time. The ten largest clones take up 35% to 50% of the sample. For this chain, trimming is 2 bases at the V end and 0 bases at the J end, and the number of junction bases without a gene match is 6. Per the germline V gene, SGHTS is the CDR1 and YDEGEE is the CDR2. Including cysteine and phenylalanine, the CDR3 has 17 amino acids. Only the CDR3 DNA stays, 51 bases, in frame from base 1.

Recombination joined TRBV5-8 with TRBJ2-5, with 11 bases aligning to TRBD2. The sequenced sample consisted of tumor tissue. The origin of this receptor is a human donor with diffuse large B-cell lymphoma. The CDR3 in this case is CASSLLAGAAYQETQYF. In nucleotides, the sequence is TGTGCCAGCAGCTTACTAGCGGGGGCTGCGTACCAAGAGACCCAGTACTTC.